Listed here is a single TCR beta chain. Antigen specificity is unknown. The length of the CDR3 is 13 residues. The V end was cut by 3 bases, the J end by 3 bases, with 7 bases between. Germline V gene data show CDR1 as MNHEY and CDR2 as SMNVEV (reference sequence). The data stem from a study of vaccination and CD4 T cells after COVID-19. Study in general: Drawing of post-COVID samples took place a median roughly 100 days after diagnosis (range 35 to 161). Samples after vaccination came a median approximately 70 days past dose two, ranging 14 to 241.

Oncomine TCR Beta short-read sequencing was applied to DNA from cultured CD4+ T cells. Genomic DNA was isolated from CD4+ T cells that had been cultured. Each CDR3 protein gets one entry after TCRdb re-called the PCR reads with MiXCR. The profile shows around 27,000 distinct CDR3 sequences, approximately 28% of them singletons. Described time point: late sampling 161 to 241 days after vaccination in a few convalescent patients. The treatment here: roughly ten-day PBMC culture with coronavirus spike peptide pools or control peptides (ViraFEST assay). Sequenced material: CD4+ T cells from blood, cultured in vitro, taken about 7 months after SARS-CoV-2 vaccination. The receptor was isolated from a human donor who had recovered from COVID-19. The rearrangement joins TRBV27 to TRBJ2-3; D not certain. CDR3 protein: CASSFMFTDTQYF. CDR3 sequence (DNA): TGTGCCAGCAGTTTCATGTTTACAGATACGCAGTATTTT.